This entry concerns a single T cell receptor (beta chain). TCRdb's copy holds only in-frame clones and misses some; the assay was immunoSEQ multiplex PCR. The sample shows hundreds of thousands of clones, about 90% of them seen only once. This entry is derived from a study of blood T cell repertoires in COVID-19. Germline V gene sequence: CDR1 LGHDT, CDR2 YNNKEL (reference sequence). The CDR3 covers 17 residues. The V and J ends lost 5 bases and 3 bases, in that order; junction bases with no gene match: 8. The source of this sequence is a man in his sixties with COVID-19, enrolled during active disease. The rearrangement links TRBV3-1 (or the pseudogene TRBV3-2) to TRBJ2-1, with 12 positions matching TRBD2. Material for sequencing was peripheral blood. The CDR3 nucleotides are TGTGCCAGCAGCACCCGACTAGCGGGGGTAATCTACAATGAGCAGTTCTTC. It codes for CASSTRLAGVIYNEQFF.